Listed here are 9 T cell receptor beta chains from one sample, sequenced in a study of T cells in Graves' hyperthyroidism and ophthalmopathy. TCR beta CDR3 regions were amplified from RNA. First-round RT-PCR with HTBI primers amplified the TCR CDR3 region. MiXCR, run by TCRdb on the multiplex PCR reads, gives a single entry per CDR3 protein. Of hundreds of thousands of distinct CDR3 sequences in the sample, around 13% were seen once. Sequencing input: blood. The receptors originated from a young woman with Graves' hyperthyroidism.

There are many counts of this clonotype. J is TRBJ2-3 and V is TRBV5-5; 10 nucleotides match TRBD2. This CDR3 comprises 15 residues. V lost 4 bases to trimming and J lost 3 bases; unmatched junction nucleotides: 5. CDR1 is SGHKS and CDR2 is YYEKEE in the germline V gene (reference sequence). Here the CDR3 reads CASSLDSGRTDTQYF. CDR3 DNA: TGTGCCAGCAGCCTCGATAGCGGGAGGACAGATACGCAGTATTTT.

In regard to this clonotype: A much larger clonotype is one base distant, so this may be a read error. The chain joins TRBV6-9 to TRBJ1-5, with TRBD1 identical over 7 bases. There are 15 residues in the CDR3. Trimming cost V 3 bases and J 4 bases; bases outside gene matches: 6. Germline-derived CDR1 and CDR2 are MNHGY and SVAAGI. The CDR3 is CASSYPGRGNQPQHF. The CDR3 coding sequence is TGTGCCAGCAGTTACCCGGGCAGGGGGAATCAGCCCCAGCATTTT.

Many counts were recorded for this clonotype. The rearrangement links TRBV11-2 to TRBJ2-7; D not certain. V was clipped by 3 bases and J by 2 bases, with 5 bases between them. Germline CDR1 is SGHAT and CDR2 is FQNNGV. The CDR3 has 12 residues. The CDR3 is CASSFRAYEQYF. The CDR3 DNA reads TGTGCCAGCAGCTTTCGGGCCTACGAGCAGTACTTC.

This clonotype was recorded at least ten times. This rearrangement joins TRBV6-2 or TRBV6-3 to TRBJ2-7; D may be TRBD2 (7 bases). The CDR3 is made up of 15 amino acids. CDR1 MNHEY and CDR2 SVGEGT come from the germline V gene. The ends were cut back, 5 bases at V and 2 bases at J, with 16 bases in the middle. The chain's CDR3 is CASSRGGLVPYEQYF. The CDR3 nucleotides read TGTGCCAGCAGTAGGGGGGGGCTAGTCCCCTACGAGCAGTACTTC.

The chain couples TRBV20-1 to TRBJ2-2, with D perhaps matching TRBD2 (6 bases). Per germline, CDR1 DFQATT and CDR2 SNEGSKA (reference sequence). This CDR3 is built from 15 residues. The V end lost 5 bases, the J end lost 0 bases, and 13 bases lay between the germline ends. The CDR3 is CSAPRPGANTGELFF. CDR3 coding DNA: TGCAGTGCTCCTCGTCCGGGAGCGAACACCGGGGAGCTGTTTTTT.

The chain employs TRBV19 and TRBJ2-1, with D perhaps matching TRBD2 (6 bases). The CDR3 is 15 residues long. With 6 bases removed from V and 5 bases from J, the gap between germline ends came to 17 bases. The V gene's germline CDR1 is LNHDA and CDR2 SQIVND (reference sequence). The CDR3, as DNA: TGTGCCAGTAGAGAGGAGGGTCGACAGAACAATGAGCAGTTCTTC. Protein product: CASREEGRQNNEQFF.

The gene calls are TRBV6-5 and TRBJ2-4, with 8 bases fitting TRBD2. V shed 1 base and J 6 bases; nucleotides not matched to a gene: 11. CDR3 size: 17 residues. Germline CDR1 and CDR2: MNHEY and SVGAGI. The CDR3 coding sequence is TGTGCCAGCAGTTACTACCCTACTAGCGGTAATTTAAACATTCAGTACTTC. Protein sequence: CASSYYPTSGNLNIQYF.

This clonotype has only a few counts. The chain links TRBV29-1 to TRBJ2-7; weak D call: TRBD2 (6 bases). Germline V gene lookup returns CDR1 SQVTM and CDR2 ANQGSEA. This CDR3 has 13 residues. The V and J ends lost 7 bases and 0 bases respectively, with 13 bases between them. CDR3 DNA: TGCAGCGCGACGGGGGATAGCTCCTACGAGCAGTACTTC. Its protein is CSATGDSSYEQYF.

CDR3 DNA sequence: TGTGCCAGCAGCTTACTGCGCTCCTTGGGCTCCTACGAGCAGTACTTC. Translated, it gives CASSLLRSLGSYEQYF. This chain joins TRBV7-2 and TRBJ2-7, with D unclear. The CDR3 extends over 16 amino acids. Germline assignment: CDR1 SGHTA and CDR2 FQGNSA. V was clipped by 2 bases and J by 0 bases, with 14 bases between them.